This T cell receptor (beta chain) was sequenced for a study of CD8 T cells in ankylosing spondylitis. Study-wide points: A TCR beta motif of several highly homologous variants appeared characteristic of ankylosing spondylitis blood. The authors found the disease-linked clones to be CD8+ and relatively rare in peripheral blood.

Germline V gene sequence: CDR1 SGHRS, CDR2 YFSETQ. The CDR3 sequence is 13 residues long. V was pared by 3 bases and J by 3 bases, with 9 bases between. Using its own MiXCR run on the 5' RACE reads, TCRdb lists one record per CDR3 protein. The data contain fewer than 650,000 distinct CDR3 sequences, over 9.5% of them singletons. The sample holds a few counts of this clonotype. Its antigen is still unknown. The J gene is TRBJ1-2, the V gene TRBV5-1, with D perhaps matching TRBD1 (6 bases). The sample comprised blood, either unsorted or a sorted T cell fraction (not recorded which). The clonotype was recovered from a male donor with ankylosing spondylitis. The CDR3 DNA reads TGCGCCAGCAGCTCCGGGGGCCACTATGGCTACACCTTC. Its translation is CASSSGGHYGYTF.